This entry features one TCR beta chain sequence. Sampling times: baseline, cycle 4 day 1, cycle 7 day 1. These data belong to a study of OX40 agonist ivuxolimab in advanced cancers. The overall study: Under the entry rules, prior anti-PD-1, anti-PD-L1 or anti-CTLA-4 therapy was allowed, and more than 35% had some.

Trimming left V 0 bases short and J 4 bases short, with 5 bases between. This CDR3 spans 13 amino acids. Germline-derived CDR1 and CDR2 are SGHTS and YDEGEE. Sequencing used immunoSEQ multiplex PCR; TCRdb keeps in-frame clones, though not all of them. The profile shows 80,000 or so clones, around 87% of them singletons. The sequencing used CD4+ or CD8+ T cells sorted from blood, collected in a trial of the OX40 agonist ivuxolimab. The receptor's source is an adult with an advanced solid tumor such as melanoma, head and neck, liver or kidney cancer. V gene TRBV5-8 combines with J gene TRBJ2-1, with no clear D. Written as DNA, the CDR3 is TGTGCCAGCAGCTTGGACGGTTACAATGAGCAGTTCTTC. Translated: CASSLDGYNEQFF. The full variable domain, its missing parts supplied by reference TRBV5-8 and TRBJ2-1, is EAGVTQSPTHLIKTRGQQATLRCSPISGHTSVYWYQQALGLGLQFLLWYDEGEERNRGNFPPRFSGRQFPNYSSELNVNALELEDSALYLCASSLDGYNEQFFGPGTRLTVL.